The 25 T cell receptor beta chains below were found in one sample sequenced in a study of shared clonotypes between healthy human individuals. The data were produced by immunoSEQ multiplex PCR, yet TCRdb's version contains in-frame clones alone and is incomplete. The sample includes about 1,800,000 clones, less than 95% of them seen just once. CD45RO-negative CD8 cells positively selected for CCR7 made up the naive population, which excluded terminally differentiated effector memory CD45RA+ cells. The sequenced sample consisted of naive CD8+ T cells sorted from blood. The source is a man younger than 35 in good health.

Written as DNA, the CDR3 is TGTGCCAGCAGCTTAGGTCTGGGGATACAAGAGACCCAGTACTTC. Translating it yields CASSLGLGIQETQYF. This chain uses TRBV7-9 with TRBJ2-5, with D hard to call. Germline values: CDR1 SEHNR, CDR2 FQNEAQ (reference sequence). V lost 1 base, J lost 2 bases, and 11 bases lay in between. The CDR3 extends over 15 amino acids.

The rearrangement joins TRBV27 to TRBJ2-3, with unresolved D. Trimming took 2 bases from V and 6 from J, leaving 9 bases between them. CDR1 MNHEY and CDR2 SMNVEV come from the germline V gene (reference sequence). This CDR3 region has 13 residues. The CDR3 is CASSLNRVDTQYF. The CDR3 nucleotides are TGTGCCAGCAGTTTAAATAGGGTTGATACGCAGTATTTT.

This clone was counted once. The rearrangement uses TRBV7-9 and TRBJ1-1; D not certain. Trimming cost V 4 bases and J 1 base, with 16 bases left between them. Germline CDR1 reads SEHNR; CDR2 reads FQNEAQ (reference sequence). CDR3 length: 16 residues. The CDR3 DNA reads TGTGCCAGCAGCTCCCGGGCCTTAAATGCGAACACTGAAGCTTTCTTT. Protein: CASSSRALNANTEAFF.

Notes on this clone: The same CDR3 can be traced to other DNA sequences in this sample. The rearrangement joins TRBV4-3 to TRBJ2-7; D might be TRBD2 (6 bases). The V end was cut by 1 base, the J end by 2 bases, with 9 bases between. This CDR3 has 14 amino acids. Germline V gene sequence: CDR1 LGHNA, CDR2 YSLEER. The CDR3 nucleotides are TGCGCCAGCAGCCAAGGTAGCGGAACCTACGAGCAGTACTTC. Amino acids: CASSQGSGTYEQYF.

The chain couples TRBV9 to TRBJ1-4; possible D gene TRBD1, 5 bases. CDR1 and CDR2 (germline): SGDLS, YYNGEE. The V gene lost 7 bases and the J gene lost 6 bases, with 16 bases spanning the gap. The CDR3 contains 14 residues. The CDR3 DNA is TGTGCCAGCTCCGGGGACCTGGGAGATGAAAAACTGTTTTTT. Translation gives CASSGDLGDEKLFF.

The rearrangement links TRBV7-8 to TRBJ2-7; either TRBD1 or TRBD2 may supply D (5 bases each). The CDR3 is 17 residues long. Germline values: CDR1 SGHVS, CDR2 FQNEAQ. Trimming stripped 1 base from V and 0 bases from J, with 16 bases between. The CDR3 DNA reads TGTGCCAGCAGCTTAGGGTTGGTCGGGGCAAACTCCTACGAGCAGTACTTC. The encoded protein is CASSLGLVGANSYEQYF.

The J gene is TRBJ2-1, the V gene TRBV11-1, with D hard to call. The length of the CDR3 is 11 residues. CDR1 is SGHAT, CDR2 FQDESV, per germline (reference sequence). Between the trimmed V and J ends, which lost 8 bases and 7 bases, there was a span of 9 bases. The CDR3 protein is CASGFGNEQFF. CDR3 DNA: TGTGCCAGCGGTTTTGGGAATGAGCAGTTCTTC.

This clone was seen only a few times. Different DNA sequences within this sample yield the same CDR3. The V and J genes are TRBV13 and TRBJ1-2, with TRBD1 matching 8 bases. This CDR3 contains 14 residues. J lost 0 bases, V lost 3 bases, and 0 bases had no gene match. Germline V gives CDR1 PRHDT, CDR2 FYEKMQ (reference sequence). This chain's CDR3 is CASSLDRANYGYTF. The CDR3 bases are TGTGCCAGCAGCTTGGACAGGGCTAACTATGGCTACACCTTC.

The V and J genes are TRBV6-6 and TRBJ1-4; D gene unclear. The V and J ends lost 0 bases and 5 bases respectively, with 13 bases between them. The CDR3 contains 16 residues. CDR1 is MNHNY, CDR2 SVGAGI, per germline (reference sequence). The CDR3 is CASSYSVSRGNEKLFF. CDR3 nucleotide sequence: TGTGCCAGCAGTTACTCCGTATCAAGAGGGAATGAAAAACTGTTTTTT.

In the case of this clone: Other DNA sequences of this sample code for an identical CDR3. This chain uses TRBV7-9 with TRBJ1-2; a possible D gene is TRBD1 (5 bases). This CDR3 spans 12 amino acids. V lost 4 bases and J 6 bases, leaving 9 bases between the germline ends. The germline gives CDR1 SEHNR, CDR2 FQNEAQ (reference sequence). CDR3 sequence: CASSSQGNGYTF. In DNA, the CDR3 is TGTGCCAGCAGCTCCCAGGGAAATGGCTACACCTTC.

This clone came up once. This chain joins TRBV28 and TRBJ2-3; 10 bases match TRBD2. Germline V CDR1 and CDR2: MDHEN, SYDVKM. The V segment lost 4 bases and the J segment 4 bases; nucleotides outside the gene matches: 11. CDR3 length equals 17 residues. CDR3 in DNA: TGTGCCAGCAGTTCCGGACTAGCGGAGATGATGGCAGATACGCAGTATTTT. Amino acids: CASSSGLAEMMADTQYF.

The chain joins TRBV7-8 to TRBJ2-3, with D possibly TRBD1 on 5 matching bases. V dropped 3 bases and J dropped 2 bases, with 15 bases sitting between them. The CDR3 runs to 16 residues. Per germline, CDR1 SGHVS and CDR2 FQNEAQ. In DNA form, the CDR3 reads TGTGCCAGCAGCTTGTTGCAGGGAATCGTCACAGATACGCAGTATTTT. Its translation: CASSLLQGIVTDTQYF.

On this clone itself: The sample carries other DNA sequences with the same CDR3. The CDR3 is CASSLEGTAYEQYF. The CDR3 nucleotides are TGCGCCAGCAGCTTGGAGGGGACCGCCTACGAGCAGTACTTC. The chain is built from TRBV5-1 and TRBJ2-7; D possibly matches TRBD1 or TRBD2 (5 bases each). V gave up 0 bases and J gave up 2 bases, with 9 bases separating them. Germline V CDR1 and CDR2: SGHRS, YFSETQ. The CDR3 is 14 residues long.

This clone was observed once. The rearrangement joins TRBV30 to TRBJ1-3; D call uncertain. Germline lookup yields CDR1 GTSNPN and CDR2 SVGIG (reference sequence). The CDR3 has 14 residues. The V end was cut by 5 bases, the J end by 4 bases, with 15 bases between. CDR3 coding DNA: TGTGCCTGGTGGCCCTTGAGACAAGGAAACACCATATATTTT. It codes for CAWWPLRQGNTIYF.

V is TRBV13 and J is TRBJ2-3; no clear D gene. V was trimmed by 5 bases and J by 0 bases, leaving 9 bases between them. The CDR3 loop spans 14 amino acids. The germline V gene encodes CDR1 PRHDT and CDR2 FYEKMQ (reference sequence). This CDR3 is CASSVLLSTDTQYF. The CDR3, as DNA: TGTGCCAGCAGCGTCCTCTTGAGCACAGATACGCAGTATTTT.

J is TRBJ2-1 and V is TRBV27, with TRBD2 matching over 8 bases. The length of the CDR3 is 15 residues. The J segment lost 7 bases and the V segment lost 4 bases, leaving 9 bases of the junction unmatched. CDR1 is MNHEY, CDR2 SMNVEV, per germline (reference sequence). The CDR3 protein is CASSSTSGGGNEQFF. The CDR3 DNA sequence: TGTGCCAGCAGTTCAACTAGCGGAGGGGGGAATGAGCAGTTCTTC.

The rearrangement uses TRBV30 and TRBJ1-3; D is possibly TRBD1 (5 bases). Per germline, CDR1 GTSNPN and CDR2 SVGIG (reference sequence). V was trimmed by 2 bases and J by 3 bases, leaving 23 bases between them. The CDR3 covers 18 residues. The CDR3 spells CAWSLISGAEGIGNTIYF. In DNA form, the CDR3 reads TGTGCCTGGAGTCTCATCTCCGGGGCAGAAGGGATTGGAAACACCATATATTTT.

Only one count was recorded for this clone. The V and J genes are TRBV10-3 and TRBJ1-1; 9 bases match TRBD1. From germline, CDR1 is ENHRY and CDR2 SYGVKD. CDR3 length: 16 residues. V lost 2 bases and J lost 2; bases outside the gene matches: 6. CDR3 in DNA: TGTGCCATCAGTGAGATCTGGGACAGGGTAAACACTGAAGCTTTCTTT. Its translation: CAISEIWDRVNTEAFF.

This rearrangement joins TRBV5-6 to TRBJ2-1; D call uncertain. V gave up 2 bases and J gave up 1 base, with 13 bases separating them. Germline V gene lookup returns CDR1 SGHDT and CDR2 YYEEEE. The length of the CDR3 is 16 residues. The CDR3 reads CASSFGHGPSYNEQFF. CDR3 DNA sequence: TGTGCCAGCAGCTTTGGGCACGGCCCTTCCTACAATGAGCAGTTCTTC. The full variable domain, its missing parts supplied by reference TRBV5-6 and TRBJ2-1, is DAGVTQSPTHLIKTRGQQVTLRCSPKSGHDTVSWYQQALGQGPQFIFQYYEEEERQRGNFPDRFSGHQFPNYSSELNVNALLLGDSALYLCASSFGHGPSYNEQFFGPGTRLTVL.

V and J are TRBV28 and TRBJ1-5; no firm D call. The CDR3 runs to 14 residues. CDR1 is MDHEN and CDR2 is SYDVKM in the germline V gene. V was cut by 4 bases and J by 0 bases, with 7 bases left in between. DNA of the CDR3: TGTGCCAGCAGTTCCCAATATAGCAATCAGCCCCAGCATTTT. Its protein is CASSSQYSNQPQHF.

In the case of this clone: The same CDR3 can be traced to other DNA sequences in this sample. The chain recombines TRBV7-9 with TRBJ2-2; the D is unclear. V was pared by 1 base and J by 6 bases, with 3 bases between. The CDR3 has 12 amino acids. CDR1 is SEHNR and CDR2 is FQNEAQ in the germline V gene (reference sequence). CDR3 DNA: TGTGCCAGCAGCTTAGGTCCCGGGGAGCTGTTTTTT. Residues: CASSLGPGELFF.

The chain recombines TRBV30 with TRBJ1-2, with unresolved D. Germline assignment: CDR1 GTSNPN and CDR2 SVGIG (reference sequence). Trimming removed 4 bases from V and 4 bases from J, with 31 bases in between. This CDR3 spans 19 amino acids. CDR3 DNA sequence: TGTGCCTGGACCGTTAATAGGGAGGTCCGGATGATACCTTTCTATGGCTACACCTTC. Translating gives CAWTVNREVRMIPFYGYTF.

This clone was seen a few times. The genes are TRBV21-1 and TRBJ1-6. TRBV21-1 is labeled a pseudogene. This CDR3 spans 17 amino acids. The CDR3, as DNA: TGTGCCAGCAGCAAAGGGGGGGTCAGCTCCTATAATTCACCCCTCCACTTT. Its protein is CASSKGGVSSYNSPLHF.

The gene calls are TRBV5-3 and TRBJ2-6, with TRBD1 identical over 9 bases. TRBV5-3 qualifies as an ORF whose function is uncertain. There are 18 residues in the CDR3. The trim removed 0 bases at V and 5 bases at J, leaving 9 bases unmatched. CDR3: CARSLARTGVFRANVLTF. Written as DNA, the CDR3 is TGTGCCAGAAGCTTGGCTCGGACAGGGGTTTTTAGGGCCAACGTCCTGACTTTC.

The V call is TRBV7-9, the J call TRBJ2-3; D is possibly TRBD1 (6 bases). Trimming pared 10 bases from V and 2 bases from J, leaving 13 bases between. CDR1 is SEHNR and CDR2 is FQNEAQ in the germline V gene (reference sequence). The CDR3 consists of 13 residues. In DNA, the CDR3 is TGTGCCATCAAGACAGGCGACACAGATACGCAGTATTTT. It translates to CAIKTGDTDTQYF.